A single sample gave rise to the 22 T cell receptor beta chains below, sequenced in a study of CD8 T cells in Susac syndrome. It was with random hexamers that about 0.45 to 1 ug RNA was reverse transcribed. TCRdb re-derived calls from the immunoSEQ multiplex PCR reads in MiXCR, one entry per CDR3 protein. The sample yields about 300,000 distinct CDR3 sequences, approximately 85% seen once. The specimen sequenced was CD8+ T cells from PBMCs. The receptors were sampled from a human donor with multiple sclerosis.

V usage is TRBV7-8 and J usage is TRBJ2-3; D not certain. Looked up from germline, CDR1 is SGHVS and CDR2 is FQNEAQ. Trimming shortened V by 2 bases and J by 5 bases, and 14 bases separated the two germline ends. The CDR3 length is 15 residues. CDR3 protein: CASSLYGYLGDTQYF. The CDR3 DNA follows: TGTGCCAGCAGCTTATACGGGTACTTGGGAGATACGCAGTATTTT.

The CDR3 DNA sequence: TGTGCCAGCAGCTTGTTCGATTCTACCGGGGAGCTGTTTTTT. It codes for CASSLFDSTGELFF. This rearrangement joins TRBV5-6 to TRBJ2-2; no clear D. This CDR3 comprises 14 residues. Trimming cost V 1 base and J 5 bases, with 9 bases left between them. Germline CDR1 reads SGHDT; CDR2 reads YYEEEE.

This clonotype was seen a single time. V and J are TRBV24-1 and TRBJ2-2, with D maybe TRBD2 (5 bases). The CDR3 extends over 13 amino acids. The V gene lost 7 bases and the J gene lost 6 bases, with 11 bases spanning the gap. The V gene's germline CDR1 is KGHDR and CDR2 SFDVKD. The CDR3 loop reads CATRLGWAGELFF. The CDR3 region has the DNA TGTGCCACCAGACTAGGATGGGCCGGGGAGCTGTTTTTT.

This clonotype was seen only a few times. The chain links TRBV19 to TRBJ2-1; TRBD1 agrees at 8 bases. There are 13 residues in the CDR3. Germline values: CDR1 LNHDA, CDR2 SQIVND (reference sequence). Trimming at V came to 3 bases and at J to 7 bases, leaving 2 bases not matched to a gene. CDR3 in DNA: TGTGCCAGTAGTATTACAGGGGGGAATGAGCAGTTCTTC. Its translation: CASSITGGNEQFF.

The rearrangement links TRBV9 to TRBJ2-5; 10 positions match TRBD2. This CDR3 has 15 amino acids. With V trimmed by 0 bases and J by 5 bases, 4 bases remained unmatched. Germline assignment: CDR1 SGDLS and CDR2 YYNGEE. Here the CDR3 reads CASSVGSGRTETQYF. CDR3 coding DNA: TGTGCCAGCAGCGTAGGTAGCGGGAGGACCGAGACCCAGTACTTC.

The rearrangement uses TRBV25-1 and TRBJ2-7, with D possibly being TRBD1 (5 bases). This CDR3 contains 13 residues. Between the trimmed V and J ends, which lost 3 bases and 3 bases, there was a span of 9 bases. Germline V CDR1 and CDR2: MGHDK, SYGVNS. CDR3 in DNA: TGTGCCAGCAGTGACAGGGTGCACTACGAGCAGTACTTC. Its protein is CASSDRVHYEQYF.

The rearrangement uses TRBV6-5 and TRBJ2-7; 7 positions agree with TRBD2. The CDR3 extends over 15 amino acids. Germline CDR1 reads MNHEY; CDR2 reads SVGAGI. J lost 5 bases, V lost 2 bases, and 9 bases had no gene match. CDR3 in amino acids: CASSYKGGSANEQYF. The DNA of the CDR3 is TGTGCCAGCAGTTACAAGGGCGGGAGTGCAAACGAGCAGTACTTC.

This chain uses TRBV28 with TRBJ2-5, with 8 nucleotides matching TRBD2. V dropped 5 bases and J dropped 2; count of bases not matched to a gene: 7. Germline-derived CDR1 and CDR2 are MDHEN and SYDVKM. This CDR3 has 15 amino acids. CDR3 residues: CASSPTSVRQETQYF. DNA of the CDR3: TGTGCCAGCAGTCCGACTAGCGTAAGACAAGAGACCCAGTACTTC. Using reference TRBV28 and TRBJ2-5 for the parts outside the CDR3, the full variable domain is DVKVTQSSRYLVKRTGEKVFLECVQDMDHENMFWYRQDPGLGLRLIYFSYDVKMKEKGDIPEGYSVSREKKERFSLILESASTNQTSMYLCASSPTSVRQETQYFGPGTRLLVL.

This chain connects TRBV7-4 to TRBJ2-5, with 7 bases that match TRBD1. With 5 bases clipped from V and 2 bases from J, the junction kept 8 bases outside the gene matches. This CDR3 is 15 amino acids long. Germline V gives CDR1 SGHVT, CDR2 SQSDAQ. In DNA form, the CDR3 reads TGTGCCAGCAGCCAAACAGCCAGGGGGCAAGAGACCCAGTACTTC. It encodes CASSQTARGQETQYF. The whole variable domain, remainder taken from reference TRBV7-4 and TRBJ2-5, is GAGVSQSPRYKVAKRGRDVALRCDSISGHVTLYWYRQTLGQGSEVLTYSQSDAQRDKSGRPSGRFSAERPERSVSTLKIQRTEQGDSAVYLCASSQTARGQETQYFGPGTRLLVL.

The rearrangement links TRBV15 to TRBJ1-5; D uncertain. V was trimmed by 0 bases and J by 6 bases, leaving 15 bases between them. The CDR3 runs 16 residues. Germline-derived CDR1 and CDR2 are LNHNV and YYDKDF (reference sequence). The DNA for the CDR3 is TGTGCCACCAGCAGAGAGAACGGGGATCGGATTCAGCCCCAGCATTTT. Protein product: CATSRENGDRIQPQHF. The complete variable domain, with remaining parts taken from reference TRBV15 and TRBJ1-5, reads DAMVIQNPRYQVTQFGKPVTLSCSQTLNHNVMYWYQQKSSQAPKLLFHYYDKDFNNEADTPDNFQSRRPNTSFCFLDIRSPGLGDTAMYLCATSRENGDRIQPQHFGDGTRLSIL.

This chain joins TRBV7-2 and TRBJ1-1, with D hard to call. The CDR3 has 8 residues. The ends were cut back, 6 bases at V and 14 bases at J, with 7 bases in the middle. The germline V gene encodes CDR1 SGHTA and CDR2 FQGNSA. The DNA for the CDR3 is TGTGCCAGCAGGAGGGCCTTCTTT. Encoded protein: CASRRAFF.

V usage is TRBV7-2 and J usage is TRBJ1-1; D is uncertain. The germline V gene encodes CDR1 SGHTA and CDR2 FQGNSA. With 2 bases removed from V and 1 base from J, the gap between germline ends came to 11 bases. The CDR3 totals 15 residues. DNA for the CDR3: TGTGCCAGCAGCTTATATGGTGGGCCGAACACTGAAGCTTTCTTT. This sequence encodes CASSLYGGPNTEAFF. Using reference TRBV7-2 and TRBJ1-1 for the parts outside the CDR3, the full variable domain is GAGVSQSPSNKVTEKGKDVELRCDPISGHTALYWYRQSLGQGLEFLIYFQGNSAPDKSGLPSDRFSAERTGGSVSTLTIQRTQQEDSAVYLCASSLYGGPNTEAFFGQGTRLTVV.

The rearrangement uses TRBV15 and TRBJ2-7; weak D call: TRBD2 (5 bases). Germline V gives CDR1 LNHNV, CDR2 YYDKDF (reference sequence). Trimming removed 5 bases at V and 6 bases at J, with 20 bases between. CDR3 length equals 15 residues. CDR3: CATSSYRGLGGEQYF. The CDR3 DNA reads TGTGCCACCAGCTCGTACCGCGGGTTAGGAGGCGAGCAGTACTTC.

J is TRBJ1-5 and V is TRBV25-1; D possibly corresponds to TRBD1 (5 bases). Trimming stripped 11 bases from V and 6 bases from J, with 14 bases between. The CDR3 loop spans 12 amino acids. Germline V gene sequence: CDR1 MGHDK, CDR2 SYGVNS. The CDR3 bases are TGTGCCTCGCGGGGGGGAGGTCAGCCCCAGCATTTT. Translated, it gives CASRGGGQPQHF.

This clonotype was picked up one time. The V gene is TRBV9, the J gene TRBJ2-1; D might be TRBD2 (6 bases). Trimming cost V 4 bases and J 0 bases, with 17 bases left between them. The length of the CDR3 is 17 residues. CDR1 is SGDLS, CDR2 YYNGEE, per germline. CDR3 nucleotide sequence: TGTGCCAGCAGCCCAAAGGCGACGACTAGCTCCTACAATGAGCAGTTCTTC. Its translation: CASSPKATTSSYNEQFF.

The chain uses TRBV10-1 and TRBJ1-1; D remains unclear. The CDR3 is 13 residues long. From germline, CDR1 is WNHNN and CDR2 SYGVQD (reference sequence). V was clipped by 3 bases and J by 5 bases, with 10 bases between them. CDR3 nucleotides: TGCGCCAGCAGTGACAGGTTTGGTACTGAAGCTTTCTTT. Protein product: CASSDRFGTEAFF.

V usage is TRBV28 and J usage is TRBJ1-5; D remains unclear. In germline, CDR1 is MDHEN, CDR2 SYDVKM. Deletions cut 2 bases from V and 3 bases from J, with 11 bases between. This CDR3 is built from 15 residues. CDR3 DNA: TGTGCCAGCAGTTTAGTGATGGGCTCCAATCAGCCCCAGCATTTT. Translating it yields CASSLVMGSNQPQHF.

This chain uses TRBV6-5 with TRBJ1-6; 10 bases agree with TRBD1. Trimming removed 0 bases from V and 7 bases from J; junction bases left unmatched: 9. The CDR3 contains 18 residues. Germline V CDR1 and CDR2: MNHEY, SVGAGI. The CDR3 sequence: CASSYSQNPGQGNSPLHF. CDR3 DNA sequence: TGTGCCAGCAGTTACTCACAGAATCCGGGACAGGGGAATTCACCCCTCCACTTT.

This clonotype was seen only a few times. The genes are TRBV13 and TRBJ2-1; 9 bases are a match to TRBD2. Germline trimming cut 6 bases from V and 10 bases from J; bases unmatched to any gene: 7. Germline V lookup: CDR1 PRHDT, CDR2 FYEKMQ (reference sequence). This CDR3 spans 13 amino acids. The CDR3 DNA reads TGTGCCAGCAGTCCCCCTAGCGGGACAGAGCAGTTCTTC. Translating gives CASSPPSGTEQFF.

There are a few counts of this clonotype. V and J are TRBV7-9 and TRBJ2-7; TRBD2 matches 8 bases. Germline V gives CDR1 SEHNR, CDR2 FQNEAQ (reference sequence). V lost 0 bases to trimming and J lost 1 base; unmatched junction nucleotides: 5. CDR3 size: 16 residues. The chain's CDR3 is CASSLAAGAWSYEQYF. Written as DNA, the CDR3 is TGTGCCAGCAGCTTAGCAGCGGGGGCCTGGTCCTACGAGCAGTACTTC.

V is TRBV19 and J is TRBJ2-5; D possibly matches TRBD1 or TRBD2 (5 bases each). Germline V CDR1 and CDR2: LNHDA, SQIVND (reference sequence). This CDR3 has 17 residues. V was shortened by 3 bases and J by 2 bases, with 19 bases between the two germline ends. The CDR3 sequence: CASSIGAVRGGQETQYF. The CDR3 nucleotides read TGTGCCAGTAGTATCGGCGCGGTGAGGGGCGGACAAGAGACCCAGTACTTC.

The rearrangement links TRBV2 to TRBJ2-7; D perhaps matches TRBD2 (6 bases). The CDR3 totals 17 residues. The V gene's germline CDR1 is SNHLY and CDR2 FYNNEI. The germline V and J ends were trimmed by 0 bases and 0 bases, with 15 bases remaining between them. In DNA, the CDR3 is TGTGCCAGCAGTGAAGCGGGAGTACTAGCCCCCTCCTACGAGCAGTACTTC. The encoded protein is CASSEAGVLAPSYEQYF.